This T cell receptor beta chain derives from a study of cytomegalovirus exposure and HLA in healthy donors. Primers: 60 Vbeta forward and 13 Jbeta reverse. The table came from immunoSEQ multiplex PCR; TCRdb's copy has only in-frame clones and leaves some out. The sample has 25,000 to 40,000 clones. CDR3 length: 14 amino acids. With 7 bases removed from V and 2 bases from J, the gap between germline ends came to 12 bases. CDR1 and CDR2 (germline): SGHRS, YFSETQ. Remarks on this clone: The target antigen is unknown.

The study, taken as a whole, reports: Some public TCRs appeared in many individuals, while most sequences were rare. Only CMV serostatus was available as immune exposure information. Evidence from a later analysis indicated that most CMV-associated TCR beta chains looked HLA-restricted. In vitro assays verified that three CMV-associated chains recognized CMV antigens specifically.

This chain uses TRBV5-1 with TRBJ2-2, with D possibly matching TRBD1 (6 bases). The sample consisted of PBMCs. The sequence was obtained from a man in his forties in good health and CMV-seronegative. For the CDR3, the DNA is TGCGCCAGCGTCGGACAGATAAACACCGGGGAGCTGTTTTTT. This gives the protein CASVGQINTGELFF.